This TCR beta chain was recovered during a study of cytomegalovirus exposure and HLA in healthy donors. Study context: Early release data held around 82 million unique TCRs from HLA-typed donors.

60 Vbeta and 13 Jbeta primers were used in PCR. TCRdb keeps only in-frame clones here, not all; method: immunoSEQ multiplex PCR. The sample lists about 180,000 clones; 80% were seen once. The CDR3 covers 13 residues. Trimming took off 3 bases at V and 0 bases at J, with 6 bases between the two ends. CDR1 and CDR2 (germline): SGHTS, YDEGEE. The receptor comes from a girl between 10 and 17 years old in good health and CMV-seropositive. The chain couples TRBV5-8 to TRBJ1-2; the D is unclear. The material sequenced was PBMCs. The CDR3 DNA follows: TGTGCCAGCAGCTATGGCCCTAACTATGGCTACACCTTC. Its protein product is CASSYGPNYGYTF. Based on the CDR3 plus reference TRBV5-8 and TRBJ1-2, the full variable domain is EAGVTQSPTHLIKTRGQQATLRCSPISGHTSVYWYQQALGLGLQFLLWYDEGEERNRGNFPPRFSGRQFPNYSSELNVNALELEDSALYLCASSYGPNYGYTFGSGTRLTVV.